This note documents a single T cell receptor beta chain sequence. The antigen is not known. This entry comes from a study of monozygotic twins with inflammatory bowel disease. Whole-study results and caveats: Repertoire similarity was not found to differ between concordant and discordant twins, possibly from limited power.

CDR3 length equals 17 residues. Germline CDR1 is MNHEY and CDR2 is SVGEGT. Eight cDNA synthesis reactions were run for every sample. Reanalyzing the 5' RACE reads, TCRdb keeps one entry per CDR3 protein, without DNA. This sample's table reports about 380,000 distinct CDR3 sequences. The specimen was blood. The rearrangement joins TRBV6-2 or TRBV6-3 to TRBJ1-6. The clonotype comes from a human donor with ulcerative colitis or Crohn's disease, or a healthy co-twin of an affected twin (not recorded which). The CDR3 loop is CASSPSANEAYNSPLHF.